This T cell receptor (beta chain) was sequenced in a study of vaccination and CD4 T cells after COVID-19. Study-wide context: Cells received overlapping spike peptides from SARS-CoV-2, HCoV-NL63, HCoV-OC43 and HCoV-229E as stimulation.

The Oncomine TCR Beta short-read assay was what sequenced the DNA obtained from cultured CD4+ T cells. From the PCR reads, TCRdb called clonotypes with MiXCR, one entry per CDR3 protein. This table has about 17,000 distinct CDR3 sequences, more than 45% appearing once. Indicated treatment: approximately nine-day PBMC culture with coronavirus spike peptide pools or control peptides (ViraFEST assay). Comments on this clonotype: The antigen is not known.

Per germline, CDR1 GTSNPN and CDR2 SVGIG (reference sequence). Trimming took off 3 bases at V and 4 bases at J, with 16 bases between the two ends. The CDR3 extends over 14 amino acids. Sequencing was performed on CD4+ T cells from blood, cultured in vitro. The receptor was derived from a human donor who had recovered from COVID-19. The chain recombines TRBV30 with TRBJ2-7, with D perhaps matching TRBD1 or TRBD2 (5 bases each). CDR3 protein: CAWRRRDRQYEQYF. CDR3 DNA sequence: TGTGCCTGGAGACGACGGGACCGCCAATACGAGCAGTACTTC.